The 27 T cell receptor beta chains below were found in one sample sequenced in a study of immune cell composition in non-small cell lung cancer. Method: immunoSEQ multiplex PCR; TCRdb's copy keeps in-frame clones and lacks some. The data show over 2,500 clones, approximately 73% seen once. Source material: lung tumor tissue. These TCRs come from a human donor with non-small cell lung cancer.

The chain joins TRBV6-5 to TRBJ2-1, with 10 bases lining up with TRBD1. CDR1 and CDR2 (germline): MNHEY, SVGAGI. The CDR3 covers 13 residues. Trimming took 6 bases from V and 10 from J; bases not matched to a gene: 6. This CDR3 is CASSRQGAWEQFF. The CDR3 DNA follows: TGTGCCAGCAGCCGACAGGGGGCGTGGGAGCAGTTCTTC.

V is TRBV5-1 and J is TRBJ1-4, with 9 bases matching TRBD1. The CDR3 extends over 16 amino acids. The J segment lost 4 bases and the V segment lost 3 bases, leaving 7 bases of the junction unmatched. The V gene's germline CDR1 is SGHRS and CDR2 YFSETQ. CDR3 in DNA: TGCGCCAGCAGCTCCGGGCGACAGGGGGTTAATGAAAAACTGTTTTTT. It is translated as CASSSGRQGVNEKLFF.

As to this clone: Other nucleotide sequences from this sample produce the same CDR3. This chain joins TRBV19 and TRBJ2-1, with 9 bases identical to TRBD2. The V segment lost 3 bases and the J segment 0 bases; nucleotides outside the gene matches: 0. Germline assignment: CDR1 LNHDA and CDR2 SQIVND (reference sequence). The CDR3 length is 15 residues. CDR3 loop: CASSMTSGSYNEQFF. The DNA for the CDR3 is TGTGCCAGTAGTATGACTAGCGGCTCCTACAATGAGCAGTTCTTC.

CDR3 nucleotides: TGTGCCAGCAGCTCCACACAGGCAAACTATGGCTACACCTTC. Translated: CASSSTQANYGYTF. The rearrangement joins TRBV5-6 to TRBJ1-2; TRBD1 might be the D (5 bases). Trimming pared 3 bases from V and 2 bases from J, leaving 11 bases between. From germline, CDR1 is SGHDT and CDR2 YYEEEE. CDR3 length equals 14 residues.

This clone has more than one count but fewer than ten. The gene calls are TRBV6-1 and TRBJ1-6; D is ambiguous. The CDR3 spans 13 residues. V lost 6 bases and J lost 9, with 12 bases in between. The V gene's germline CDR1 is MNHNS and CDR2 SASEGT. The CDR3 DNA reads TGTGCCAGCAGCCCCCGTCCCCGTTCACCCCTCCACTTT. Encoded protein: CASSPRPRSPLHF.

Only a few counts were recorded for this clone. This rearrangement joins TRBV28 to TRBJ1-1, with a tentative D call TRBD1 (6 bases). The CDR3 runs to 15 residues. Looked up from germline, CDR1 is MDHEN and CDR2 is SYDVKM. The V and J ends lost 6 bases and 1 base respectively, with 15 bases between them. CDR3 amino acids: CASSYRVSGNTEAFF. The CDR3 DNA reads TGTGCCAGCAGCTACAGGGTTTCAGGGAACACTGAAGCTTTCTTT.

The chain joins TRBV19 to TRBJ2-7, with a possible D match to TRBD1 (6 bases). CDR1 LNHDA and CDR2 SQIVND come from the germline V gene (reference sequence). The CDR3 runs 15 residues. Trimming cost V 4 bases and J 1 base, with 14 bases left between them. The CDR3 protein is CASSSPGTPSYEQYF. The CDR3 nucleotides read TGTGCCAGTAGTAGTCCCGGGACACCATCCTACGAGCAGTACTTC. The full variable domain, in which reference TRBV19 and TRBJ2-7 provide the parts outside the CDR3, is DGGITQSPKYLFRKEGQNVTLSCEQNLNHDAMYWYRQDPGQGLRLIYYSQIVNDFQKGDIAEGYSVSREKKESFPLTVTSAQKNPTAFYLCASSSPGTPSYEQYFGPGTRLTVT.

This clone occurred once. The J gene is TRBJ1-5, the V gene TRBV28; D is perhaps TRBD1 (5 bases). Germline-derived CDR1 and CDR2 are MDHEN and SYDVKM. The CDR3 is made up of 12 amino acids. Trimming cost V 4 bases and J 7 bases, with 8 bases left between them. CDR3 in amino acids: CASSSGWQPQHF. DNA of the CDR3: TGTGCCAGCAGTTCAGGGTGGCAGCCCCAGCATTTT.

This chain joins TRBV6-6 and TRBJ1-5; 9 bases fit TRBD1. This CDR3 has 14 residues. Germline CDR1 is MNHNY and CDR2 is SVGAGI (reference sequence). The J segment lost 4 bases and the V segment lost 2 bases, leaving 0 bases of the junction unmatched. The CDR3 protein is CASSYDRGNQPQHF. CDR3 nucleotide sequence: TGTGCCAGCAGTTACGACAGGGGGAATCAGCCCCAGCATTTT.

The chain combines TRBV19 with TRBJ2-7; TRBD1 matches at 10 bases. This CDR3 has 16 amino acids. Germline values: CDR1 LNHDA, CDR2 SQIVND (reference sequence). V dropped 5 bases and J dropped 6; count of bases not matched to a gene: 13. CDR3 sequence reads: CASSPSLGQGTLEQYF. CDR3 DNA sequence: TGTGCCAGTAGTCCGTCGCTGGGACAGGGGACCCTCGAGCAGTACTTC.

The chain joins TRBV7-2 to TRBJ2-7; a possible D gene is TRBD2 (6 bases). This CDR3 spans 11 amino acids. Germline V gene lookup returns CDR1 SGHTA and CDR2 FQGNSA. Deletions cut 6 bases from V and 9 bases from J, with 12 bases between. The CDR3 nucleotides read TGTGCCAGCAGGGATGGGAGGCGGCAGTACTTC. Its protein product is CASRDGRRQYF.

V gene TRBV4-2 combines with J gene TRBJ2-7, with 14 bases lining up with TRBD2. The germline gives CDR1 LGHNA, CDR2 YNFKEQ. There are 16 residues in the CDR3. V lost 3 bases, J lost 3 bases, and 4 bases stayed unmatched. CDR3 coding DNA: TGTGCCAGCAGCCAGACCGGGACTAGCGGGAGCTACGAGCAGTACTTC. Amino acid sequence: CASSQTGTSGSYEQYF.

This clone was counted between two and nine times. The rearrangement uses TRBV4-1 and TRBJ2-1; TRBD1 might be the D (6 bases). The CDR3 length is 13 residues. Germline values: CDR1 MGHRA, CDR2 YSYEKL. The V end lost 3 bases, the J end lost 7 bases, and 10 bases lay between the germline ends. CDR3 amino acids: CASSHGTLNEQFF. The CDR3 DNA reads as TGCGCCAGCAGCCACGGGACACTGAATGAGCAGTTCTTC.

There are a few counts of this clone. The rearrangement joins TRBV28 to TRBJ1-1, with 7 bases identical to TRBD1. Germline CDR1 reads MDHEN; CDR2 reads SYDVKM. CDR3 size: 14 residues. The DNA of the CDR3 is TGTGGGGACAGCCAAATGCTAATGAACACTGAAGCTTTCTTT. It encodes CGDSQMLMNTEAFF.

The chain carries TRBV18 and TRBJ1-1, with a tentative D call TRBD1 (6 bases). Trimming removed 4 bases from V and 1 base from J, with 7 bases in between. Germline V gene lookup returns CDR1 KGHSH and CDR2 LQKENI. The CDR3 covers 13 residues. The CDR3 sequence is CASSQGENTEAFF. The DNA of the CDR3 is TGTGCCAGCTCACAGGGGGAGAACACTGAAGCTTTCTTT.

This chain connects TRBV28 to TRBJ1-1; 8 positions match TRBD1. The CDR3 is 19 residues long. The ends lost 2 bases at V and 3 bases at J; junction bases unmatched: 17. Germline assignment: CDR1 MDHEN and CDR2 SYDVKM. In DNA form, the CDR3 reads TGTGCCAGCAGTTTACTCCCCTACCGACAGGGGCTAACTCACACTGAAGCTTTCTTT. Its protein is CASSLLPYRQGLTHTEAFF.

V gene TRBV4-2 combines with J gene TRBJ2-1; 9 bases are a match to TRBD1. The CDR3 has 16 amino acids. The V gene end was trimmed by 1 base and the J gene end by 4 bases; junction bases not matched to a gene: 5. CDR1 and CDR2 (germline): LGHNA, YNFKEQ. DNA of the CDR3: TGTGCCAGCAGCCAAGTCGCGGGACAGGGTTACAATGAGCAGTTCTTC. Translated, it gives CASSQVAGQGYNEQFF.

Notes on this clone: Different DNA sequences within this sample yield the same CDR3. The chain carries TRBV28 and TRBJ2-1; 8 bases match TRBD2. Per the germline V gene, CDR1 is MDHEN and CDR2 is SYDVKM. The CDR3 length is 14 residues. V was pared by 2 bases and J by 10 bases, with 7 bases of the junction left unmatched. The CDR3 DNA follows: TGTGCCAGCAGTTTAGCTAGCGGGCGTGGAGAGCAGTTCTTC. Encoded protein: CASSLASGRGEQFF.

The count of this clone is one. J is TRBJ1-2 and V is TRBV30; D is unresolved. The CDR3 spans 12 residues. Germline-derived CDR1 and CDR2 are GTSNPN and SVGIG (reference sequence). The V end was cut by 1 base, the J end by 6 bases, with 9 bases between. The CDR3 here is CAWSGNEDGYTF. CDR3 sequence (DNA): TGTGCCTGGAGTGGAAATGAGGATGGCTACACCTTC.

V is TRBV4-2 and J is TRBJ2-1, with TRBD2 matching over 15 bases. Per germline, CDR1 LGHNA and CDR2 YNFKEQ. This CDR3 region has 15 residues. V was clipped by 11 bases and J by 5 bases; unmatched bases: 7. The CDR3: CAAGLAGGTNNEQFF. DNA for the CDR3: TGTGCCGCTGGACTAGCGGGAGGGACAAACAATGAGCAGTTCTTC.

This rearrangement joins TRBV7-2 to TRBJ2-1; 7 nucleotides agree with TRBD1. V lost 6 bases, J lost 3 bases, and 8 bases stayed unmatched. The CDR3 extends over 15 amino acids. Germline V gene data show CDR1 as SGHTA and CDR2 as FQGNSA. The CDR3 loop is CASRKYGDSYNEQFF. The CDR3 bases are TGTGCCAGCAGGAAATATGGGGACAGCTACAATGAGCAGTTCTTC.

In this sample, this clone turned up a few times. The rearrangement uses TRBV2 and TRBJ1-5, with a weak D call TRBD1 (5 bases). Germline CDR1 SNHLY, CDR2 FYNNEI. V shed 4 bases and J shed 4 bases, with 11 bases lying between them. The CDR3 is 14 amino acids. CDR3 DNA sequence: TGTGCCAGCAGTGCCAGGGTCGGGAATCAGCCCCAGCATTTT. Its translation: CASSARVGNQPQHF.

Only a few counts were recorded for this clone. The J gene is TRBJ2-1, the V gene TRBV7-2, with 10 positions matching TRBD1. Germline-derived CDR1 and CDR2 are SGHTA and FQGNSA. The V and J ends lost 4 bases and 3 bases, in that order; junction bases with no gene match: 3. CDR3 size: 15 residues. The CDR3 reads CASSSGQGNYNEQFF. Written as DNA, the CDR3 is TGTGCCAGCAGCTCGGGACAGGGGAACTACAATGAGCAGTTCTTC.

This rearrangement joins TRBV29-1 to TRBJ2-3, with 10 bases aligning to TRBD2. Germline CDR1 SQVTM, CDR2 ANQGSEA. This CDR3 comprises 15 residues. Losses at the gene ends were 7 bases for V and 0 bases for J; bases not matched to a gene: 7. The CDR3 reads CSARATSGSTDTQYF. The CDR3 DNA reads as TGCAGCGCCCGAGCGACTAGCGGGAGCACAGATACGCAGTATTTT.

The chain has TRBV6-5 and TRBJ1-1, with a tentative D call TRBD1 (5 bases). This CDR3 region has 15 residues. Germline V gives CDR1 MNHEY, CDR2 SVGAGI. Trimming stripped 0 bases from V and 6 bases from J, with 14 bases between. CDR3 region: CASSYSGGERAEAFF. The CDR3 nucleotides are TGTGCCAGCAGTTACTCCGGGGGGGAACGCGCTGAAGCTTTCTTT.

The V gene is TRBV5-4, the J gene TRBJ2-1; D gene unclear. The CDR3 consists of 12 residues. V lost 5 bases, J lost 12 bases, and 15 bases lay in between. Germline assignment: CDR1 SGHNT and CDR2 YYREEE (reference sequence). The CDR3 nucleotides read TGTGCCAGCAGTTATGACTCCCCTGGGCAGTTCTTC. This gives the protein CASSYDSPGQFF.

The chain recombines TRBV19 with TRBJ1-5; D is ambiguous. The CDR3 spans 15 residues. CDR1 and CDR2 (germline): LNHDA, SQIVND (reference sequence). V was trimmed by 7 bases and J by 0 bases, leaving 13 bases between them. Here the CDR3 reads CASTIRRGSNQPQHF. The CDR3 DNA sequence: TGTGCCAGTACCATCCGTCGGGGTAGCAATCAGCCCCAGCATTTT.